The 26 T cell receptor beta chains given below trace back to one sample, sequenced in a study of cytomegalovirus exposure and HLA in healthy donors. The PCR used 60 Vbeta and 13 Jbeta primers. Using immunoSEQ multiplex PCR, the repertoire was profiled, and TCRdb retains in-frame clones only, with some absent. The profile shows approximately 140,000 clones, roughly 66% of them singletons. The specimen sequenced was PBMCs. Receptors originate from a woman aged 55-69 years in good health and CMV-seronegative.

This clone was seen a few times. This chain connects TRBV7-9 to TRBJ1-1; the D gene is possibly TRBD1 (5 bases). CDR1 is SEHNR, CDR2 FQNEAQ, per germline (reference sequence). CDR3 length: 13 residues. Trimming took off 0 bases at V and 6 bases at J, with 8 bases between the two ends. Written as DNA, the CDR3 is TGTGCCAGCAGCTTAGCCCGGGACTCTGAAGCTTTCTTT. Amino acid sequence: CASSLARDSEAFF.

CDR3: CASSIAGTGGAGGQPQHF. The CDR3 DNA reads TGTGCCAGTAGTATTGCCGGGACAGGGGGCGCCGGTGGTCAGCCCCAGCATTTT. This chain connects TRBV19 to TRBJ1-5, with 12 bases lining up with TRBD1. The CDR3 runs to 18 residues. CDR1 and CDR2 from the germline V gene are LNHDA and SQIVND (reference sequence). V shed 3 bases and J 6 bases; nucleotides not matched to a gene: 12.

The rearrangement uses TRBV10-3 and TRBJ1-2, with D perhaps TRBD1 (5 bases). Germline CDR1 is ENHRY and CDR2 is SYGVKD. The CDR3 has 15 amino acids. Between the trimmed V and J ends, which lost 0 bases and 2 bases, there was a span of 10 bases. Here the CDR3 reads CAISESGGGNYGYTF. Here the CDR3 DNA reads TGTGCCATCAGTGAGTCGGGGGGAGGAAACTATGGCTACACCTTC.

The chain recombines TRBV6-1 with TRBJ2-6, with 8 bases aligning to TRBD1. This CDR3 has 14 residues. Germline loops: CDR1 MNHNS, CDR2 SASEGT. V trimming: 6 bases; J trimming: 10 bases; junction bases outside the gene matches: 8. The CDR3 bases are TGTGCCAGCAGCTGGGGGACAGGCATTAACGTCCTGACTTTC. Protein product: CASSWGTGINVLTF.

V gene TRBV5-1 combines with J gene TRBJ2-5; 8 bases are a match to TRBD2. The germline V gene encodes CDR1 SGHRS and CDR2 YFSETQ. The CDR3 totals 14 residues. Trimming took 3 bases from V and 5 from J; bases not matched to a gene: 6. The CDR3 spells CASSSGGGSETQYF. The CDR3 DNA sequence: TGCGCCAGCAGCTCGGGGGGGGGCTCGGAGACCCAGTACTTC.

The V gene is TRBV5-5, the J gene TRBJ2-1; TRBD2 matches 9 bases. V lost 0 bases and J lost 0; bases outside the gene matches: 10. CDR1 is SGHKS and CDR2 is YYEKEE in the germline V gene (reference sequence). This CDR3 has 19 amino acids. The CDR3 sequence is CASSLEGSGSPNSYNEQFF. CDR3 DNA: TGTGCCAGCAGCTTGGAAGGTAGCGGGAGCCCAAACTCCTACAATGAGCAGTTCTTC.

This sequence joins TRBV7-8 and TRBJ1-1, with no clear D. The CDR3 is made up of 11 amino acids. CDR1 SGHVS and CDR2 FQNEAQ come from the germline V gene. The V and J ends lost 5 bases and 7 bases respectively, with 8 bases between them. CDR3 sequence: CASSPRHEAFF. The CDR3 DNA reads as TGTGCCAGCAGCCCGCGCCATGAAGCTTTCTTT.

V and J are TRBV6-5 and TRBJ2-1, with 8 bases that match TRBD2. Germline lookup yields CDR1 MNHEY and CDR2 SVGAGI. CDR3 length: 14 residues. The trim removed 9 bases at V and 6 bases at J, leaving 10 bases unmatched. This chain's CDR3 is CASLRAGAANEQFF. CDR3 nucleotides: TGTGCCAGTCTAAGAGCGGGAGCGGCCAATGAGCAGTTCTTC.

The chain combines TRBV7-6 with TRBJ2-1; a weak D match, TRBD2 (7 bases). Trimming pared 3 bases from V and 10 bases from J, leaving 19 bases between. CDR1 and CDR2 (germline): SGHVS, FNYEAQ. The CDR3 covers 15 residues. The CDR3 is CASSFKTGGPQEQFF. The CDR3 region has the DNA TGTGCCAGCAGCTTTAAAACGGGGGGCCCCCAGGAGCAGTTCTTC.

The count of this clone is one. V and J are TRBV29-1 and TRBJ1-1; D is unclear. V was cut by 5 bases and J by 1 base, with 14 bases left in between. This CDR3 is 14 amino acids long. The V gene's germline CDR1 is SQVTM and CDR2 ANQGSEA. This CDR3 reads CSVRPGSSNTEAFF. CDR3 DNA: TGCAGCGTTCGCCCAGGTTCTTCGAACACTGAAGCTTTCTTT.

V is TRBV2 and J is TRBJ1-4; possible D gene TRBD1, 6 bases. The CDR3 contains 13 residues. Germline lookup yields CDR1 SNHLY and CDR2 FYNNEI. V was cut by 10 bases and J by 5 bases, with 14 bases left in between. The CDR3 spells CATARDTNEKLFF. In nucleotides, the CDR3 is TGTGCCACTGCACGGGACACAAATGAAAAACTGTTTTTT.

This clone was counted only a few times. The J gene is TRBJ1-1, the V gene TRBV28; weak D call: TRBD1 (5 bases). Germline values: CDR1 MDHEN, CDR2 SYDVKM. Trimming took 3 bases from V and 4 from J, leaving 12 bases between them. The CDR3 is 14 amino acids. CDR3 loop: CASSFPGGITEAFF. DNA for the CDR3: TGTGCCAGCAGTTTCCCCGGGGGGATCACTGAAGCTTTCTTT.

This clone was seen more than once but under ten times. V is TRBV21-1 and J is TRBJ1-5; whether TRBD1, the table's D call, matches the DNA was not checked. TRBV21-1 is a known pseudogene. CDR3 length equals 17 residues. The CDR3 is CASSKDLGHFSNQPQHF. For the CDR3, the DNA is TGTGCCAGCAGCAAAGACTTGGGGCACTTCAGCAATCAGCCCCAGCATTTT.

This clone has only a few counts. The chain couples TRBV6-1 to TRBJ2-7; the D gene is possibly TRBD2 (5 bases). There are 14 residues in the CDR3. V was trimmed by 7 bases and J by 0 bases, leaving 13 bases between them. The germline V gene has CDR1 MNHNS and CDR2 SASEGT. In DNA, the CDR3 is TGTGCCAGCAACAAGGCGGGTAGCTCCTACGAGCAGTACTTC. Its translation: CASNKAGSSYEQYF.

This sequence joins TRBV19 and TRBJ1-2; no clear D. The germline gives CDR1 LNHDA, CDR2 SQIVND (reference sequence). The CDR3 sequence is 13 residues long. Trimming removed 6 bases at V and 4 bases at J, with 12 bases between. CDR3 in DNA: TGTGCCAGTAGCGTCGGTGAAAGCTATGGCTACACCTTC. Its translation: CASSVGESYGYTF.

The rearrangement links TRBV18 to TRBJ2-1; TRBD2 aligns across 14 bases. CDR1 and CDR2 (germline): KGHSH, LQKENI. This CDR3 has 17 amino acids. J gave up 4 bases and V 3 bases, and 5 bases lay outside the gene matches. The CDR3 nucleotides are TGTGCCAGCTCACCCCGGACTAGCGGGGGGCAGTACAATGAGCAGTTCTTC. Translated, it gives CASSPRTSGGQYNEQFF.

In its sample, this clone was seen once. V usage is TRBV10-3 and J usage is TRBJ1-5; 9 bases are a match to TRBD1. From germline, CDR1 is ENHRY and CDR2 SYGVKD. J gave up 3 bases and V 10 bases, and 10 bases lay outside the gene matches. The CDR3 is 15 amino acids. In nucleotides, the CDR3 is TGTGCCACCGGGCGGGACAGGGTAATCAATCAGCCCCAGCATTTT. It is translated as CATGRDRVINQPQHF.

This rearrangement joins TRBV14 to TRBJ2-5, with 7 bases lining up with TRBD1. Per germline, CDR1 SGHDN and CDR2 FVKESK. The CDR3 is 13 residues long. V lost 8 bases to trimming and J lost 8 bases; unmatched junction nucleotides: 11. CDR3: CASSTGDGQTQYF. As DNA, the CDR3 is TGTGCCAGCTCAACAGGGGACGGCCAAACCCAGTACTTC.

CDR3 DNA sequence: TGCGCCATAAGACAGGGGCATCGGCCCCAGCATTTT. Its translation: CAIRQGHRPQHF. This rearrangement joins TRBV10-1 to TRBJ1-5; 8 positions agree with TRBD1. The CDR3 is made up of 12 amino acids. The trim removed 10 bases at V and 9 bases at J, leaving 8 bases unmatched. Germline-derived CDR1 and CDR2 are WNHNN and SYGVQD (reference sequence).

The chain couples TRBV19 to TRBJ2-3, with 7 positions matching TRBD2. The CDR3 totals 17 residues. Germline CDR1 reads LNHDA; CDR2 reads SQIVND (reference sequence). The junction had 13 bases not matched to a gene; V was cut back by 6 bases and J by 1 base. Here the CDR3 DNA reads TGTGCCAGTAGCCATCCTCTAGCGGCCGGGGGCACAGATACGCAGTATTTT. Translated: CASSHPLAAGGTDTQYF.

The V call is TRBV5-4, the J call TRBJ2-2; the D is unclear. The CDR3 loop spans 17 amino acids. The V gene's germline CDR1 is SGHNT and CDR2 YYREEE (reference sequence). The V end was cut by 4 bases, the J end by 0 bases, with 16 bases between. This CDR3 reads CASSPPSHRANTGELFF. CDR3 nucleotides: TGTGCCAGCAGCCCTCCCAGCCACCGGGCGAACACCGGGGAGCTGTTTTTT.

The chain uses TRBV10-1 and TRBJ2-7; a possible D gene is TRBD2 (5 bases). The CDR3 totals 14 residues. Germline-derived CDR1 and CDR2 are WNHNN and SYGVQD (reference sequence). Between the trimmed V and J ends, which lost 0 bases and 2 bases, there was a span of 8 bases. As DNA, the CDR3 is TGCGCCAGCAGTGAGTCGAGGACTCCCTACGAGCAGTACTTC. It translates to CASSESRTPYEQYF.

The chain employs TRBV27 and TRBJ2-2, with a weak D call TRBD1 (5 bases). Trimming stripped 7 bases from V and 1 base from J, with 10 bases between. The CDR3 spans 14 residues. The V gene's germline CDR1 is MNHEY and CDR2 SMNVEV (reference sequence). The CDR3: CASNWGRNTGELFF. In nucleotides, the CDR3 is TGTGCCAGCAATTGGGGCCGGAACACCGGGGAGCTGTTTTTT.

This clone was seen more than once but under ten times. The chain is built from TRBV7-6 and TRBJ2-7; D is uncertain. This CDR3 spans 13 amino acids. Germline CDR1 reads SGHVS; CDR2 reads FNYEAQ. Between the trimmed V and J ends, which lost 1 base and 4 bases, there was a span of 8 bases. In DNA form, the CDR3 reads TGTGCCAGCAGCTTAGGAGAAACGTACGAGCAGTACTTC. Translated: CASSLGETYEQYF.

This clone was recorded only once. The V call is TRBV6-1, the J call TRBJ1-1; the match to TRBD1 covers 7 bases. This CDR3 contains 15 residues. Per the germline V gene, CDR1 is MNHNS and CDR2 is SASEGT. Losses at the gene ends were 6 bases for V and 1 base for J; bases not matched to a gene: 8. The CDR3 loop is CASSDLGTENTEAFF. CDR3 bases: TGTGCCAGCAGCGACCTCGGGACAGAGAACACTGAAGCTTTCTTT.

The chain carries TRBV10-3 and TRBJ1-1; TRBD1 might be the D (5 bases). The CDR3 length is 15 residues. V lost 0 bases to trimming and J lost 5 bases, with 13 bases between them. CDR1 is ENHRY, CDR2 SYGVKD, per germline. The CDR3 sequence is CAISESPGGLTEAFF. The CDR3 nucleotides read TGTGCCATCAGTGAGTCCCCGGGGGGATTAACTGAAGCTTTCTTT.